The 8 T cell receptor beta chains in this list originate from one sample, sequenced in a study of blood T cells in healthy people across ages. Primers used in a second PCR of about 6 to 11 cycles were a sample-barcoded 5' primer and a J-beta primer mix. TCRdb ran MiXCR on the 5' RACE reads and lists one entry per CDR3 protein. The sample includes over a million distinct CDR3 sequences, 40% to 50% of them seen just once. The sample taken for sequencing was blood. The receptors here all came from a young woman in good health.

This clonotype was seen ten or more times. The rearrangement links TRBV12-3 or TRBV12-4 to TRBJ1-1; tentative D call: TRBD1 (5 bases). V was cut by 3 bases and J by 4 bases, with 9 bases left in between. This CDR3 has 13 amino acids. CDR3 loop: CASSFSGGTEAFF. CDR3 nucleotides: TGTGCCAGCAGTTTTTCGGGGGGCACTGAAGCTTTCTTT.

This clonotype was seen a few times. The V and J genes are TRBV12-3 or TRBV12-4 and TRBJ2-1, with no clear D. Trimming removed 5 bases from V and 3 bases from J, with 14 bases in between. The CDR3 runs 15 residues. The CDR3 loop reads CASSGYGAIYNEQFF. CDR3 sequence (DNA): TGTGCCAGCAGTGGCTACGGCGCCATCTACAATGAGCAGTTCTTC.

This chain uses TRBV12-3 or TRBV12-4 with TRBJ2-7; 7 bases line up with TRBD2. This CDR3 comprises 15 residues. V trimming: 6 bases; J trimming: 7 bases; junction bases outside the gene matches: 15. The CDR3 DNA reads TGTGCCAGCAGAAACCGGGACTACATCTACAATGAGCAGTACTTC. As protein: CASRNRDYIYNEQYF.

For the CDR3, the DNA is TGTGCCAGCAGCGTAGGAGATAACTTCGAAGCTTTCTTT. Protein: CASSVGDNFEAFF. The gene calls are TRBV7-6 and TRBJ1-1; D not resolved. The germline V gene has CDR1 SGHVS and CDR2 FNYEAQ. This CDR3 contains 13 residues. V gave up 5 bases and J gave up 8 bases, with 15 bases separating them.

As DNA, the CDR3 is TGCAGTGCTCCCCGACAACAAGAGACCCAGTACTTC. Translation: CSAPRQQETQYF. The rearrangement links TRBV20-1 to TRBJ2-5; D unresolved. This CDR3 contains 12 residues. Germline CDR1 is DFQATT and CDR2 is SNEGSKA (reference sequence). Trimming cost V 5 bases and J 2 bases, with 9 bases left between them.

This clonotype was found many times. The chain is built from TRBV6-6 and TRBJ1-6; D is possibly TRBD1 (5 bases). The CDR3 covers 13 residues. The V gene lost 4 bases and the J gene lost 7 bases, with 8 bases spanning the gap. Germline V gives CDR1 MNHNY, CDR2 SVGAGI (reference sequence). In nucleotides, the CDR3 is TGTGCCAGCAGTTCGGGGGGGAATTCACCCCTCCACTTT. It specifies CASSSGGNSPLHF.

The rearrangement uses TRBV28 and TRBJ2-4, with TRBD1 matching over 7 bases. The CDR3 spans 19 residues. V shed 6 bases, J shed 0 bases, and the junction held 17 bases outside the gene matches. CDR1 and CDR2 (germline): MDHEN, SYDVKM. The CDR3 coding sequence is TGTGCCAGCAGCACGCCTCCGGGACAGCAACAAGTAGCCAAAAACATTCAGTACTTC. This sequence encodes CASSTPPGQQQVAKNIQYF.

This CDR3 reads CAISESTALAGPSTDTQYF. In nucleotides, the CDR3 is TGTGCCATCAGTGAGTCGACAGCGCTAGCGGGGCCTAGCACAGATACGCAGTATTTT. V usage is TRBV10-3 and J usage is TRBJ2-3, with 9 bases that match TRBD2. Germline CDR1 and CDR2: ENHRY and SYGVKD. V gave up 0 bases and J gave up 0 bases; unmatched junction bases: 10. The CDR3 has 19 amino acids.